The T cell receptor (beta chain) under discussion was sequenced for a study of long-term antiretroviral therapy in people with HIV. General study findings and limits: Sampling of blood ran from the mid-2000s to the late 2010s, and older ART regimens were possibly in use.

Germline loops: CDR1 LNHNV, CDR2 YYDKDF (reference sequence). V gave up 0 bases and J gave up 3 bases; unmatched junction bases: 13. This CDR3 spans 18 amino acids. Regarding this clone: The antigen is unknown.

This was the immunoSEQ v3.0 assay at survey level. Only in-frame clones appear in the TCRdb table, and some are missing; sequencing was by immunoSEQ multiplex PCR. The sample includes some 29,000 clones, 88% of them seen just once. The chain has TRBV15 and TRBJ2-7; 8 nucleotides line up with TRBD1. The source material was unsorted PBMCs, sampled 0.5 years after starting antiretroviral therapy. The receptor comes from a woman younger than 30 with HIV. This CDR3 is CATSRETDRANSFYEQYF. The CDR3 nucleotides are TGTGCCACCAGCAGAGAAACGGACAGGGCTAACTCGTTCTACGAGCAGTACTTC. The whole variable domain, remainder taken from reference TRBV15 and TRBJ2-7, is DAMVIQNPRYQVTQFGKPVTLSCSQTLNHNVMYWYQQKSSQAPKLLFHYYDKDFNNEADTPDNFQSRRPNTSFCFLDIRSPGLGDTAMYLCATSRETDRANSFYEQYFGPGTRLTVT.